This entry lists 29 T cell receptor beta chains sequenced from one sample in a study of cytomegalovirus exposure and HLA in healthy donors. Only in-frame clones appear in the TCRdb table, and some are missing; sequencing was by immunoSEQ multiplex PCR. The sample includes 100,000 to 150,000 clones, roughly nine tenths seen only once; the top ten take approximately 1%. The sequenced sample consisted of PBMCs. Receptors originate from a woman between 18 and 30 years old in good health and CMV-seronegative.

The chain uses TRBV28 and TRBJ1-6; D unresolved. CDR1 is MDHEN and CDR2 is SYDVKM in the germline V gene. This CDR3 has 14 residues. Trimming shortened V by 6 bases and J by 0 bases, and 6 bases separated the two germline ends. CDR3 DNA sequence: TGTGCCAGCAGCGGCGGCTCCTATAATTCACCCCTCCACTTT. It codes for CASSGGSYNSPLHF.

The chain carries TRBV4-1 and TRBJ2-3, with 12 nucleotides matching TRBD2. With V trimmed by 0 bases and J by 7 bases, 11 bases remained unmatched. The CDR3 is 18 residues long. CDR1 is MGHRA, CDR2 YSYEKL, per germline. In DNA form, the CDR3 reads TGCGCCAGCAGCCAAGATAGTAGGCTAGCGGGAGGGTTGTATACGCAGTATTTT. Translated: CASSQDSRLAGGLYTQYF.

This clone was found once. This sequence joins TRBV7-2 and TRBJ2-5, with D perhaps matching TRBD2 (5 bases). Trimming took off 2 bases at V and 5 bases at J, with 15 bases between the two ends. The CDR3 length is 15 residues. CDR1 is SGHTA and CDR2 is FQGNSA in the germline V gene. CDR3 amino acids: CASSLFRDNSETQYF. The CDR3 DNA follows: TGTGCCAGCAGCTTATTCCGGGATAATTCGGAGACCCAGTACTTC.

The V call is TRBV19, the J call TRBJ2-3; TRBD2 might be the D (6 bases). Trimming took 4 bases from V and 1 from J, leaving 12 bases between them. Germline CDR1 and CDR2: LNHDA and SQIVND (reference sequence). The CDR3 extends over 15 amino acids. The CDR3: CASSKREWGTDTQYF. CDR3 nucleotide sequence: TGTGCCAGTAGTAAACGGGAGTGGGGCACAGATACGCAGTATTTT.

This chain connects TRBV19 to TRBJ1-2, with D perhaps TRBD1 (5 bases). Germline-derived CDR1 and CDR2 are LNHDA and SQIVND (reference sequence). The CDR3 extends over 17 amino acids. V gave up 5 bases and J gave up 2 bases, with 21 bases separating them. The CDR3 nucleotides are TGTGCCAGTAGTCTCAGGTATGGGGCGGATGGCAACTATGGCTACACCTTC. Residues: CASSLRYGADGNYGYTF.

This chain's CDR3 is CASSSPAGVWNTGELFF. CDR3 nucleotide sequence: TGTGCCAGCAGTTCACCAGCGGGAGTATGGAACACCGGGGAGCTGTTTTTT. The chain joins TRBV28 to TRBJ2-2; TRBD2 matches 8 bases. The CDR3 covers 17 residues. The germline V gene encodes CDR1 MDHEN and CDR2 SYDVKM. V lost 4 bases to trimming and J lost 1 base; unmatched junction nucleotides: 8.

This chain joins TRBV7-9 and TRBJ1-1, with unresolved D. Germline V gene sequence: CDR1 SEHNR, CDR2 FQNEAQ (reference sequence). This CDR3 spans 11 amino acids. The V end lost 2 bases, the J end lost 7 bases, and 5 bases lay between the germline ends. The CDR3 sequence: CASSLTVEAFF. As DNA, the CDR3 is TGTGCCAGCAGCTTAACAGTTGAAGCTTTCTTT.

This clone was detected only once. V and J are TRBV19 and TRBJ1-5, with 10 bases matching TRBD1. The ends lost 11 bases at V and 6 bases at J; junction bases unmatched: 10. Germline V gives CDR1 LNHDA, CDR2 SQIVND (reference sequence). The CDR3 has 14 amino acids. The chain's CDR3 is CAATGTGEGQPQHF. The CDR3 DNA is TGTGCCGCAACCGGGACAGGGGAGGGTCAGCCCCAGCATTTT. Combining the CDR3 with reference TRBV19 and TRBJ1-5 gives the whole variable domain DGGITQSPKYLFRKEGQNVTLSCEQNLNHDAMYWYRQDPGQGLRLIYYSQIVNDFQKGDIAEGYSVSREKKESFPLTVTSAQKNPTAFYLCAATGTGEGQPQHFGDGTRLSIL.

The rearrangement uses TRBV5-4 and TRBJ1-1; 7 bases fit TRBD1. CDR1 and CDR2 (germline): SGHNT, YYREEE (reference sequence). J gave up 5 bases and V 2 bases, and 6 bases lay outside the gene matches. The CDR3 has 14 amino acids. The DNA for the CDR3 is TGTGCCAGCAGCTTTGAGGGGGCGAGGACTGAAGCTTTCTTT. Translation gives CASSFEGARTEAFF. The full variable domain, its missing parts supplied by reference TRBV5-4 and TRBJ1-1, is ETGVTQSPTHLIKTRGQQVTLRCSSQSGHNTVSWYQQALGQGPQFIFQYYREEENGRGNFPPRFSGLQFPNYSSELNVNALELDDSALYLCASSFEGARTEAFFGQGTRLTVV.

This chain connects TRBV6-5 to TRBJ1-2; no reliable D call. From germline, CDR1 is MNHEY and CDR2 SVGAGI. This CDR3 contains 14 residues. V was trimmed by 0 bases and J by 7 bases, leaving 12 bases between them. As DNA, the CDR3 is TGTGCCAGCAGTTACTCTGTGGCAGGAGGTGGCTACACCTTC. Translating it yields CASSYSVAGGGYTF.

V and J are TRBV28 and TRBJ1-1, with 7 positions matching TRBD1. J was trimmed by 5 bases and V by 9 bases; bases with no gene match: 3. Germline assignment: CDR1 MDHEN and CDR2 SYDVKM. CDR3 length: 11 residues. CDR3 bases: TGTGCCAGTAACAGGGGTACTGAAGCTTTCTTT. It yields the protein CASNRGTEAFF. Supplemented by reference TRBV28 and TRBJ1-1, the full variable domain reads DVKVTQSSRYLVKRTGEKVFLECVQDMDHENMFWYRQDPGLGLRLIYFSYDVKMKEKGDIPEGYSVSREKKERFSLILESASTNQTSMYLCASNRGTEAFFGQGTRLTVV.

The chain uses TRBV6-6 and TRBJ2-7; 7 bases are a match to TRBD2. J was trimmed by 3 bases and V by 8 bases; bases with no gene match: 13. This CDR3 contains 15 residues. The germline V gene encodes CDR1 MNHNY and CDR2 SVGAGI (reference sequence). The DNA of the CDR3 is TGTGCCAGCTATCCTTCGCGGGAGCCCCTCTACGAGCAGTACTTC. Its translation: CASYPSREPLYEQYF.

This chain uses TRBV7-2 with TRBJ1-2; 7 nucleotides match TRBD1. With V trimmed by 2 bases and J by 4 bases, 7 bases remained unmatched. This CDR3 is 15 amino acids long. Germline assignment: CDR1 SGHTA and CDR2 FQGNSA. The chain's CDR3 is CASSLPGQPTYGYTF. CDR3 bases: TGTGCCAGCAGCTTACCGGGACAGCCTACCTATGGCTACACCTTC.

The chain employs TRBV29-1 and TRBJ2-1; 9 bases map to TRBD2. V shed 7 bases and J 4 bases; nucleotides not matched to a gene: 5. Germline CDR1 and CDR2: SQVTM and ANQGSEA. The CDR3 length is 13 residues. Written as DNA, the CDR3 is TGCAGCGCGAGACTAGCGGAATACAATGAGCAGTTCTTC. Translated: CSARLAEYNEQFF.

The chain is built from TRBV5-6 and TRBJ2-5; no definite D call. The V end lost 1 base, the J end lost 4 bases, and 8 bases lay between the germline ends. This CDR3 has 13 residues. In germline, CDR1 is SGHDT, CDR2 YYEEEE. CDR3 sequence reads: CASSLPDIETQYF. The CDR3 nucleotides read TGTGCCAGCAGCTTGCCAGATATAGAGACCCAGTACTTC.

The J gene is TRBJ1-1, the V gene TRBV10-3; D might be TRBD1 (5 bases). The germline V gene has CDR1 ENHRY and CDR2 SYGVKD. The V and J ends lost 3 bases and 4 bases respectively, with 15 bases between them. This CDR3 contains 15 residues. The CDR3 DNA sequence: TGTGCCATCAGTGATTATTTCACAGGTTTCACTGAAGCTTTCTTT. Translating it yields CAISDYFTGFTEAFF.

The rearrangement joins TRBV9 to TRBJ2-3; 9 bases line up with TRBD2. The junction had 2 bases not matched to a gene; V was cut back by 1 base and J by 2 bases. The CDR3 is 15 amino acids. CDR1 is SGDLS, CDR2 YYNGEE, per germline. Written as DNA, the CDR3 is TGTGCCAGCAGCGTATCTAGCGGGGTCACAGATACGCAGTATTTT. This gives the protein CASSVSSGVTDTQYF.

The CDR3 nucleotides read TGCAGCGTTCACAGGGGAAGCGAAGCTTTCTTT. Amino acids: CSVHRGSEAFF. This rearrangement joins TRBV29-1 to TRBJ1-1; TRBD1 aligns across 7 bases. This CDR3 comprises 11 residues. CDR1 and CDR2 (germline): SQVTM, ANQGSEA. Germline trimming cut 5 bases from V and 8 bases from J; bases unmatched to any gene: 5.

This sequence joins TRBV27 and TRBJ2-6; D possibly corresponds to TRBD2 (6 bases). This CDR3 has 16 amino acids. V was shortened by 5 bases and J by 2 bases, with 13 bases between the two germline ends. From germline, CDR1 is MNHEY and CDR2 SMNVEV (reference sequence). CDR3 coding DNA: TGTGCCAGCAGTATTACATCGGGGGCTGGGGCCAACGTCCTGACTTTC. It encodes CASSITSGAGANVLTF.

This clone was detected only once. CDR3 protein: CASRGTGGRNEQFF. The CDR3 region has the DNA TGTGCCAGCAGGGGGACAGGGGGGCGAAATGAGCAGTTCTTC. The chain carries TRBV6-1 and TRBJ2-1, with 11 nucleotides matching TRBD1. The CDR3 covers 14 residues. Germline V gene sequence: CDR1 MNHNS, CDR2 SASEGT. V trimming: 6 bases; J trimming: 7 bases; junction bases outside the gene matches: 5.

The V call is TRBV27, the J call TRBJ2-3; 9 bases agree with TRBD1. V shed 4 bases, J shed 5 bases, and the junction held 7 bases outside the gene matches. CDR3 length: 15 residues. The germline V gene has CDR1 MNHEY and CDR2 SMNVEV (reference sequence). The CDR3 DNA follows: TGTGCCAGCAGTTCCACCGGGACAGGGCAAGATACGCAGTATTTT. This translates into CASSSTGTGQDTQYF.

This chain joins TRBV2 and TRBJ1-1; TRBD1 might be the D (5 bases). CDR1 is SNHLY and CDR2 is FYNNEI in the germline V gene. V was pared by 6 bases and J by 2 bases, with 10 bases between. This CDR3 has 13 residues. CDR3 DNA: TGTGCCAGCAGGAGTCAGGGTAACACTGAAGCTTTCTTT. This translates into CASRSQGNTEAFF.

The V gene is TRBV19, the J gene TRBJ2-7; 7 bases map to TRBD1. The germline CDR1 and CDR2 sequences are LNHDA and SQIVND (reference sequence). J gave up 2 bases and V 7 bases, and 17 bases lay outside the gene matches. CDR3 size: 17 residues. CDR3: CASTSRFGQGVPYEQYF. Here the CDR3 DNA reads TGTGCCAGTACCTCCCGTTTTGGGCAGGGGGTTCCCTACGAGCAGTACTTC.

The rearrangement uses TRBV27 and TRBJ2-5; TRBD2 matches at 14 bases. This CDR3 comprises 16 residues. Per germline, CDR1 MNHEY and CDR2 SMNVEV (reference sequence). V lost 5 bases and J lost 4; bases outside the gene matches: 6. CDR3 bases: TGTGCCAGCAGTCCCGGGACTAGCGGGAGCGGAGAGACCCAGTACTTC. It yields the protein CASSPGTSGSGETQYF.

This sequence joins TRBV28 and TRBJ2-7; no firm D call. This CDR3 spans 12 amino acids. Trimming took off 8 bases at V and 3 bases at J, with 11 bases between the two ends. Germline V gene data show CDR1 as MDHEN and CDR2 as SYDVKM. CDR3 nucleotides: TGTGCCAGCGGAGAGTTCAGCTACGAGCAGTACGTC. As protein: CASGEFSYEQYV.

This clone has more than one count but fewer than ten. J is TRBJ1-5 and V is TRBV19; D is unclear. Trimming shortened V by 6 bases and J by 9 bases, and 15 bases separated the two germline ends. The CDR3 is 13 amino acids. Per the germline V gene, CDR1 is LNHDA and CDR2 is SQIVND (reference sequence). This CDR3 reads CASSPLEEAPQHF. The CDR3 coding sequence is TGTGCCAGTAGCCCACTCGAGGAGGCGCCCCAGCATTTT.

The chain has TRBV6-5 and TRBJ1-2; no clear D. The CDR3 is 13 amino acids. Trimming cost V 1 base and J 2 bases, with 5 bases left between them. Germline-derived CDR1 and CDR2 are MNHEY and SVGAGI. This CDR3 is CASSYLGNYGYTF. The CDR3 nucleotides are TGTGCCAGCAGTTACTTGGGCAACTATGGCTACACCTTC.

The chain links TRBV5-5 to TRBJ1-1; a possible D gene is TRBD1 (6 bases). Germline V gene lookup returns CDR1 SGHKS and CDR2 YYEKEE (reference sequence). The V end lost 4 bases, the J end lost 10 bases, and 20 bases lay between the germline ends. There are 14 residues in the CDR3. The CDR3 region has the DNA TGTGCCAGCAGCAAGGGGGTCCAGGGTTCGGGAGCTTTCTTT. Its protein product is CASSKGVQGSGAFF.

The V and J genes are TRBV5-1 and TRBJ2-5; 11 positions agree with TRBD1. J was trimmed by 7 bases and V by 6 bases; bases with no gene match: 8. The CDR3 extends over 14 amino acids. Germline V lookup: CDR1 SGHRS, CDR2 YFSETQ. The CDR3 is CASTSGQGVGTQYF. DNA for the CDR3: TGCGCCAGCACCTCGGGACAGGGGGTGGGGACCCAGTACTTC.